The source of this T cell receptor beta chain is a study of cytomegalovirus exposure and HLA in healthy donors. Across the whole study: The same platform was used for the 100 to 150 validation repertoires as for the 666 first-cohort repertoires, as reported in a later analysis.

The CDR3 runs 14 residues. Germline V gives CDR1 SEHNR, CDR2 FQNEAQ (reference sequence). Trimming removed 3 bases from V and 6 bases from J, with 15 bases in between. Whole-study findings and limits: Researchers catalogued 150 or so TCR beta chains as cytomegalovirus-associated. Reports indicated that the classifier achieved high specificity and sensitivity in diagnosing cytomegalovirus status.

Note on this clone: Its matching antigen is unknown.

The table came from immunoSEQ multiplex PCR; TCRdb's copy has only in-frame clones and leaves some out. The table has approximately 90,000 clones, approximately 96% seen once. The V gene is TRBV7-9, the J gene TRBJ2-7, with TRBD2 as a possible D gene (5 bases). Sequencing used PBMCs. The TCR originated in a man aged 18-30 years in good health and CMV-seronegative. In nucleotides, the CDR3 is TGTGCCAGCAGCTTTGGCCGTCTAGCCGTCGAGCAGTACGTC. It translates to CASSFGRLAVEQYV.